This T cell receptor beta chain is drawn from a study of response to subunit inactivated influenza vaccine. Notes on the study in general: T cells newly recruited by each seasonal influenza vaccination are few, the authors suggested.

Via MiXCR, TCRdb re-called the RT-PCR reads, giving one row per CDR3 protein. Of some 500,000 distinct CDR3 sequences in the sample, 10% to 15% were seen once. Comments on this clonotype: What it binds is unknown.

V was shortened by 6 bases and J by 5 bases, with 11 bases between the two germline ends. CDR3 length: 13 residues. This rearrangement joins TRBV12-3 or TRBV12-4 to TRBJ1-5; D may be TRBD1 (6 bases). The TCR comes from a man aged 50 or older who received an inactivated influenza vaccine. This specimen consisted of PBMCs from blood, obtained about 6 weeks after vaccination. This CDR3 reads CASRRGGDQPQHF. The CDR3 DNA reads TGTGCCAGCAGACGAGGGGGGGATCAGCCCCAGCATTTT.